This T cell receptor beta chain was observed in a study of blood T cell repertoires in COVID-19. About the study: Acute and convalescent COVID-19 samples came from the United States, Italy and Spain.

The Seattle site enrolled patients during active infection and followed them longitudinally. V dropped 4 bases and J dropped 4 bases, with 5 bases sitting between them. Germline V gene lookup returns CDR1 SGHAT and CDR2 FQDESV (reference sequence). CDR3 length equals 11 residues. Methods used by the authors: Nucleated cell counts were estimated from reference gene primer amplification. Produced via immunoSEQ multiplex PCR; TCRdb's table is partial and in-frame only. V and J calls and clone size follow that table, whereas D and trimming were derived from the DNA. This sample has around 190,000 clones; roughly 80% occur once, and the top ten carry approximately 5.9%.

This TCR was recovered from a woman aged 40-49 years with COVID-19, enrolled during active disease. The sequencing input was peripheral blood. The chain carries TRBV11-1 and TRBJ2-7, with unresolved D. The chain's CDR3 is CASSSQYEQYF. In DNA, the CDR3 is TGTGCCAGCAGCTCCCAATACGAGCAGTACTTC.